Listed below are T cell receptor beta chains from one sample, sequenced in a study of blood T cell repertoires in COVID-19. Sequencing was performed with immunoSEQ multiplex PCR; in TCRdb, only in-frame clones are kept and a portion is missing. Among some 200,000 clones, around 83% were seen once, and the ten largest hold approximately 1.3%. Sequencing was done on a sample of peripheral blood. These receptor sequences come from a woman between 35 and 50 years old who had recovered from COVID-19. Each CDR3 is given with its conserved first and last residue. D genes are given only for firm matches. Not all rows give a size; the values are once, few, many and, for expanded clones, a class.

v_call	clone_size	cdr3_length	j_call	d_call	cdr3_nt	cdr3_aa
TRBV7-8	few	14	TRBJ1-4	TRBD1	TGTGCCAGCAGCTTAGAGGGACAGCGGGAAAAACTGTTTTTT	CASSLEGQREKLFF
TRBV9	few	14	TRBJ2-3	TRBD1	TGTGCCAGCAGCGTAGGACAGGGGGCAGATACGCAGTATTTT	CASSVGQGADTQYF
TRBV3-1/TRBV3-2	once	15	TRBJ2-3	TRBD2	TGTGCCAGCTGCACAACCGGGACTAGCAAGGATACGCAGTATTTT	CASCTTGTSKDTQYF
TRBV23-1	NA	14	TRBJ1-2	TRBD1	TGCGCCATCCCCCAGGGACAGGGGAACGATGGCTACACCTTC	CAIPQGQGNDGYTF
TRBV7-2	NA	16	TRBJ2-1	NA	TGTGCCAGCAGCTTAGCGGGGGGGGCCGTAGATAATGAGCAGTTCTTC	CASSLAGGAVDNEQFF
TRBV23-1	once	17	TRBJ1-5	TRBD1	TGCGCCACCCTAGAGGGGAAGGGGGCAGTAGGTGGTCAGCCCCAGCATTTT	CATLEGKGAVGGQPQHF
TRBV27	NA	13	TRBJ2-7	NA	TGTGCCAGCAGTTATGCGGATTCCTACGAGCAGTACTTC	CASSYADSYEQYF
TRBV13	NA	13	TRBJ1-1	NA	TGTGCCAGCAGCCCGACACCGAACACTGAAGCTTTCTTT	CASSPTPNTEAFF
TRBV6-5	NA	15	TRBJ1-5	NA	TGTGCCAGCACCCCTAGCAGATTAAAGAATCAGCCCCAGCATTTT	CASTPSRLKNQPQHF
TRBV5-1	NA	15	TRBJ2-1	TRBD2	TGCGCCAGCAGCTTGGTGGCTAGCGGGGGGAGTGAGCAGTTCTTC	CASSLVASGGSEQFF
TRBV5-1	NA	16	TRBJ2-3	TRBD2	TGCGCCAGCAGCCCCATGACTAGCGGGGGGGCAGATACGCAGTATTTT	CASSPMTSGGADTQYF
TRBV4-3	NA	18	TRBJ2-3	TRBD2	TGCGCCAGCAGCCAAGAGTCCTGGGGAGCGGGGCACACAGATACGCAGTATTTT	CASSQESWGAGHTDTQYF
TRBV6-5	NA	13	TRBJ2-7	NA	TGTGCCAGCAGTAAAACGGGGGACTACGAGCAGTACTTC	CASSKTGDYEQYF
TRBV6-6	NA	16	TRBJ1-5	TRBD1	TGTGCCAGCAGAGCGACAGGGAAGGCGAGCAATCAGCCCCAGCATTTT	CASRATGKASNQPQHF
TRBV7-6	once	12	TRBJ2-3	NA	TGTGCCAGCAGCTCCTATCTGGATACGCAGTATTTT	CASSSYLDTQYF
TRBV11-1	few	13	TRBJ2-5	NA	TGTGCCAGCAGCCCCTTTCTTGGGCGGACCCAGTACTTC	CASSPFLGRTQYF
TRBV3-1/TRBV3-2	NA	17	TRBJ2-2	TRBD1	TGTGCCAGCAGCCAGTGGCAGGGGGATGGGAACACCGGGGAGCTGTTTTTT	CASSQWQGDGNTGELFF
TRBV11-2	once	14	TRBJ1-2	NA	TGTGCCAGCAGCCCCCAGGCGGGGAAGGGTGGCTACACCTTC	CASSPQAGKGGYTF
TRBV12-3/TRBV12-4	NA	11	TRBJ1-5	NA	TGTGCCAGCAGTTTGGGAGGGGCCCAGCATTTT	CASSLGGAQHF
TRBV6-2/TRBV6-3	NA	14	TRBJ1-5	TRBD1	TGTGCCAGCAGTGCAACAGGGGCTATGAGGCCCCAGCATTTT	CASSATGAMRPQHF
TRBV9	once	15	TRBJ2-7	TRBD2	TGTGCCAGCAGCGTAGGAAGCGGGAGCTCCTACGAGCAGTACTTC	CASSVGSGSSYEQYF
TRBV9	NA	15	TRBJ2-3	TRBD2	TGTGCCAGCAGCGTAGGACTAGCGGGGACAGATACGCAGTATTTT	CASSVGLAGTDTQYF
TRBV3-1/TRBV3-2	NA	15	TRBJ1-6	TRBD1	TGTGCCAGCAGCCAAGGGAGGGGGCTAGAGGCACCCCTCCACTTT	CASSQGRGLEAPLHF
TRBV5-1	NA	16	TRBJ2-6	NA	TGCGCCAGCAGCTTGGTGGCGGGACTTGGGGCCAACGTCCTGACTTTC	CASSLVAGLGANVLTF
TRBV3-1/TRBV3-2	NA	15	TRBJ2-2	TRBD1	TGTGCCAGCAGCCAGGGGACAGGGAAGAGGGGGGAGCTGTTTTTT	CASSQGTGKRGELFF
TRBV14	NA	15	TRBJ2-3	NA	TGTGCCAGCAGCTCCGAAGCGGGCACCACAGATACGCAGTATTTT	CASSSEAGTTDTQYF
TRBV30	NA	14	TRBJ1-3	TRBD1	TGTGCCTGGAGTGGACAGGGGTTGGGAAACACCATATATTTT	CAWSGQGLGNTIYF
TRBV27	NA	15	TRBJ2-7	NA	TGTGCCAGCAGTTTATCATTCGGGGGATCCTACGAGCAGTACTTC	CASSLSFGGSYEQYF
TRBV7-9	once	16	TRBJ2-1	TRBD2	TGTGCCAGCAGCTCATCTAGCGGGGGTTCCTACAATGAGCAGTTCTTC	CASSSSSGGSYNEQFF